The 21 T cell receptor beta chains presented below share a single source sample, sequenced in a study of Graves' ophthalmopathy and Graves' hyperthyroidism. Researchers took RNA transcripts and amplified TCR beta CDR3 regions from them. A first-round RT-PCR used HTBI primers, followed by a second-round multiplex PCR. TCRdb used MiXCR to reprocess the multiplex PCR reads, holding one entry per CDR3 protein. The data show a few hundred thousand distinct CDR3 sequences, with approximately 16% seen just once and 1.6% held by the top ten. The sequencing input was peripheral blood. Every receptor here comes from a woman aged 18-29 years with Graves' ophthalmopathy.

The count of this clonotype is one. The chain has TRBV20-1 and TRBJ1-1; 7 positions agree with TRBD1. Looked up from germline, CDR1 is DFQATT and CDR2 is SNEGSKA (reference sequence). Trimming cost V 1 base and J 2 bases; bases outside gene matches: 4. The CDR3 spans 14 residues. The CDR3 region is CSARVRDRNTEAFF. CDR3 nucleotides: TGCAGTGCTAGAGTCCGGGACAGAAACACTGAAGCTTTCTTT.

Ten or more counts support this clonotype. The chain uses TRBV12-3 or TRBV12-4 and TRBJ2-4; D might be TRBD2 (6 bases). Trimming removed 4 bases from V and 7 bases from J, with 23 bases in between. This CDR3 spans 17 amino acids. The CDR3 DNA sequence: TGTGCCAGCAGTTCTCGCCCCGGAGGGCGGAGCGGGAACATTCAGTACTTC. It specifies CASSSRPGGRSGNIQYF.

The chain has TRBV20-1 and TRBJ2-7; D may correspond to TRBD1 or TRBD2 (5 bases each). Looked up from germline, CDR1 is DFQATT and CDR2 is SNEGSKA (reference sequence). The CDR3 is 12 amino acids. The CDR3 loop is CSVRGASYEQYF. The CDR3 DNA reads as TGCAGCGTGAGGGGTGCCTCCTACGAGCAGTACTTC.

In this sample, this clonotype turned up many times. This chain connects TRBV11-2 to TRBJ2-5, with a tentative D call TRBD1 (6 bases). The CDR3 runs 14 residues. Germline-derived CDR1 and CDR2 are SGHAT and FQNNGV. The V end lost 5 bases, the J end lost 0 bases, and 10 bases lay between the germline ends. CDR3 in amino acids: CASSQEGDQETQYF. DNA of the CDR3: TGTGCCAGCAGCCAAGAGGGGGACCAAGAGACCCAGTACTTC.

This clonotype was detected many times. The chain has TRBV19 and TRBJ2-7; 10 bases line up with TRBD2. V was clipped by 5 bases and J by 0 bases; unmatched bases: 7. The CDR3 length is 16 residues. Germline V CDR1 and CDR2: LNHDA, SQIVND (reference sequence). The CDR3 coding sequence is TGTGCCAGTAGTGGTCGTTCTAGCGGGGGCTCCTACGAGCAGTACTTC. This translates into CASSGRSSGGSYEQYF.

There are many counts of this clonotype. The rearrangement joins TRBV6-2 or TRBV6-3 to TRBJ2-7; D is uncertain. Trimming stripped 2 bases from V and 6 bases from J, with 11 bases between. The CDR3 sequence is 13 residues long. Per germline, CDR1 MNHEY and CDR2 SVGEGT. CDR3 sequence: CASSYPEPSEQYF. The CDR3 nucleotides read TGTGCCAGCAGTTACCCCGAACCTTCCGAGCAGTACTTC.

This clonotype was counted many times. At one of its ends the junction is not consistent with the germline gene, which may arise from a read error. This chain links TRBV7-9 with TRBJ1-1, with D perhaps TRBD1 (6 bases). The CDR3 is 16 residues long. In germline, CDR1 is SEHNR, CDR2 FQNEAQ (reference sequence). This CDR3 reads CASSPRGRDGNAEAFF. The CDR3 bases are TGTGCCAGCAGCCCAAGGGGGAGGGATGGGAACGCTGAAGCTTTCTTT.

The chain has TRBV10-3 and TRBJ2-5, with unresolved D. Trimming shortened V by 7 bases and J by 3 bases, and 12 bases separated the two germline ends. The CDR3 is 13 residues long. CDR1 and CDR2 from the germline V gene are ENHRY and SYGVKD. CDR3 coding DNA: TGTGCCATCATGAGAAGTCTCAAAGAGACCCAGTACTTC. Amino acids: CAIMRSLKETQYF.

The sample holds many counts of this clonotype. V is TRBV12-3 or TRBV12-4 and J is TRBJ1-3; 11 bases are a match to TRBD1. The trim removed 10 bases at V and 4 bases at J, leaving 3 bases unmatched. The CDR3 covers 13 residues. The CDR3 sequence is CANGQGAGNTIYF. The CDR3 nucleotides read TGTGCCAATGGACAGGGGGCGGGAAACACCATATATTTT.

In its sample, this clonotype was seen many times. CDR3 bases: TGTGCCAGCAAGGGGGGTCCCGGGGAGCTGTTTTTT. Protein: CASKGGPGELFF. V usage is TRBV25-1 and J usage is TRBJ2-2; either TRBD1 or TRBD2 may fit D (6 bases each). Trimming left V 7 bases short and J 6 bases short, with 9 bases between. Germline values: CDR1 MGHDK, CDR2 SYGVNS. The CDR3 consists of 12 residues. Looking up the rest from reference TRBV25-1 and TRBJ2-2 gives the full variable domain: EADIYQTPRYLVIGTGKKITLECSQTMGHDKMYWYQQDPGMELHLIHYSYGVNSTEKGDLSSESTVSRIRTEHFPLTLESARPSHTSQYLCASKGGPGELFFGEGSRLTVL.

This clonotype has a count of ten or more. Written as DNA, the CDR3 is TGCAGTGCTAGGAGGGGGCTCCAAGAGACCCAGTACTTC. It encodes CSARRGLQETQYF. The rearrangement links TRBV20-1 to TRBJ2-5; TRBD1 matches 7 bases. There are 13 residues in the CDR3. Germline V gene data show CDR1 as DFQATT and CDR2 as SNEGSKA (reference sequence). Trimming at V came to 3 bases and at J to 1 base, leaving 2 bases not matched to a gene.

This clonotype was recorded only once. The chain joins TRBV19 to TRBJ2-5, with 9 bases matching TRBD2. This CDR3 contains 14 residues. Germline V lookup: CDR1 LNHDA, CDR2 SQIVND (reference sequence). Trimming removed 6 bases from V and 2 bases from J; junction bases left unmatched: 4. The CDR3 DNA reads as TGTGCCAGTAGCGATCTAGCGGGACAAGAGACCCAGTACTTC. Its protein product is CASSDLAGQETQYF.

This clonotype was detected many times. CDR3 DNA: TGTGCCAGCAGCTCGGTATCTGGGACCCAGTACTTC. Protein product: CASSSVSGTQYF. The chain carries TRBV7-8 and TRBJ2-5; no reliable D call. Germline loops: CDR1 SGHVS, CDR2 FQNEAQ. There are 12 residues in the CDR3. Trimming left V 4 bases short and J 7 bases short, with 10 bases between.

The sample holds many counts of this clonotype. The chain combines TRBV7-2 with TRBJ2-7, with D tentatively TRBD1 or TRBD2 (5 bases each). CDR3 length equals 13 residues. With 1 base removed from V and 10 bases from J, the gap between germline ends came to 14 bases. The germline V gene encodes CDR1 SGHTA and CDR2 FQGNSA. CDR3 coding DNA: TGTGCCAGCAGCTTAGGGGGGTCCCCAACACAGTACTTC. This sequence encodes CASSLGGSPTQYF. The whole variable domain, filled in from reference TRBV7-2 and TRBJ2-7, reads GAGVSQSPSNKVTEKGKDVELRCDPISGHTALYWYRQSLGQGLEFLIYFQGNSAPDKSGLPSDRFSAERTGGSVSTLTIQRTQQEDSAVYLCASSLGGSPTQYFGPGTRLTVT.

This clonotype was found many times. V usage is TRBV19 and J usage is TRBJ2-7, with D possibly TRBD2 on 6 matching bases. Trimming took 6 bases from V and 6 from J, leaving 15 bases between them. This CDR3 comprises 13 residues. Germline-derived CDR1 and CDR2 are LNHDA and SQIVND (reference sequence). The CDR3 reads CASSQIGGSEQYF. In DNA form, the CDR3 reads TGTGCCAGTAGCCAAATAGGAGGGAGCGAGCAGTACTTC. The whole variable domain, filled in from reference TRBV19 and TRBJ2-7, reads DGGITQSPKYLFRKEGQNVTLSCEQNLNHDAMYWYRQDPGQGLRLIYYSQIVNDFQKGDIAEGYSVSREKKESFPLTVTSAQKNPTAFYLCASSQIGGSEQYFGPGTRLTVT.

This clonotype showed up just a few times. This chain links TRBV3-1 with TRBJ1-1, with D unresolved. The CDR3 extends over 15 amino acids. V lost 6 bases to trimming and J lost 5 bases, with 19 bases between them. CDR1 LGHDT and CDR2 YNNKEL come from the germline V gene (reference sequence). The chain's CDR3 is CASRPATGGTTEAFF. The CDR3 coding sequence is TGTGCCAGCAGACCGGCCACGGGTGGTACGACTGAAGCTTTCTTT.

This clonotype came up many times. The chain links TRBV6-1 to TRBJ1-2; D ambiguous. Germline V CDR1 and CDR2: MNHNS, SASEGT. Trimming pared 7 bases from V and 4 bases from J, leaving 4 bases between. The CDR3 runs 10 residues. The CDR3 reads CASNFYGYTF. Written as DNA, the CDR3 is TGTGCCAGCAATTTCTATGGCTACACCTTC.

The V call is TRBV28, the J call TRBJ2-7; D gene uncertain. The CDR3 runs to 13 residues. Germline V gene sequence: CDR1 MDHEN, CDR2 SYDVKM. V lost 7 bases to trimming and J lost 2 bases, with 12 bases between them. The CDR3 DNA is TGTGCCAGCACCGGGTACTCAGCCTACGAGCAGTACTTC. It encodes CASTGYSAYEQYF.

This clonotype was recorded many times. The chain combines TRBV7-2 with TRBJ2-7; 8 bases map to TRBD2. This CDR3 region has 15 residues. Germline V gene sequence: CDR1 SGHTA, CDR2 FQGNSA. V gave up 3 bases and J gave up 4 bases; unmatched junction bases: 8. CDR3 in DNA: TGTGCCAGCAGCTTCAGCGGGAGTGGGGTGTACGAGCAGTACTTC. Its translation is CASSFSGSGVYEQYF.

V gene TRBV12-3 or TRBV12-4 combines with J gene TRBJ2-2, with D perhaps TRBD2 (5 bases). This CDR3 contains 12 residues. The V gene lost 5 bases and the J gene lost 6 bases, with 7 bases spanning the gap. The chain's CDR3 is CASSRGPGELFF. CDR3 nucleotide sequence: TGTGCCAGCAGTCGCGGGCCCGGGGAGCTGTTTTTT.

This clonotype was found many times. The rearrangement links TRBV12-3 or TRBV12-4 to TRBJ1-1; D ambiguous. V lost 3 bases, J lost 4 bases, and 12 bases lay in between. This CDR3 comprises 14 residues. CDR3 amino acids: CASSFDRRATEAFF. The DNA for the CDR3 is TGTGCCAGCAGTTTTGACCGACGGGCCACTGAAGCTTTCTTT.